Listed here are 17 T cell receptor beta chains from one sample, sequenced in a study of post-analysis software for immune sequencing data. cDNA libraries of TCR beta carried unique molecular identifiers. TCRdb redid the calling of the PCR reads with MiXCR, one entry per CDR3 protein. The sample lists 350,000 to 500,000 distinct CDR3 sequences, approximately 38% occurring once. These TCRs are of unknown antigen specificity. Findings and limits, study-wide: TRBV segments more frequent in patients than in controls numbered a few and included TRBV5-6, TRBV5-1 and TRBV20-1.

Sequenced material: blood. These TCRs come from a girl aged 2 to 9 with multiple sclerosis.

There are a few counts of this clonotype. V is TRBV9 and J is TRBJ2-1; D ambiguous. V was shortened by 0 bases and J by 2 bases, with 6 bases between the two germline ends. The germline gives CDR1 SGDLS, CDR2 YYNGEE. This CDR3 spans 14 amino acids. CDR3 loop: CASSVAYPYNEQFF. The CDR3 region has the DNA TGTGCCAGCAGCGTAGCGTACCCCTACAATGAGCAGTTCTTC. The full variable domain, with the rest looked up from reference TRBV9 and TRBJ2-1, is DSGVTQTPKHLITATGQRVTLRCSPRSGDLSVYWYQQSLDQGLQFLIQYYNGEERAKGNILERFSAQQFPDLHSELNLSSLELGDSALYFCASSVAYPYNEQFFGPGTRLTVL.

V and J are TRBV7-2 and TRBJ2-7; no reliable D call. V lost 6 bases and J 3 bases, leaving 21 bases between the germline ends. From germline, CDR1 is SGHTA and CDR2 FQGNSA. The length of the CDR3 is 16 residues. CDR3 DNA sequence: TGTGCCAGCAGTCTAGAGACTCTAAGGACCGGCTACGAGCAGTACTTC. Amino acid sequence: CASSLETLRTGYEQYF.

The rearrangement uses TRBV7-3 and TRBJ1-1, with 7 bases fitting TRBD1. J gave up 5 bases and V 3 bases, and 3 bases lay outside the gene matches. The CDR3 spans 13 residues. Germline assignment: CDR1 SGHTA and CDR2 FQGTGA. The CDR3 sequence: CASSFSTGTEAFF. CDR3 coding DNA: TGTGCCAGCAGCTTTTCGACAGGGACTGAAGCTTTCTTT.

This clonotype has just a few counts. This chain links TRBV7-2 with TRBJ1-5, with D possibly TRBD1 on 5 matching bases. The length of the CDR3 is 16 residues. Trimming removed 5 bases from V and 7 bases from J, with 21 bases in between. The germline CDR1 and CDR2 sequences are SGHTA and FQGNSA. CDR3 in DNA: TGTGCCAGCAGCCAGGAGGGGTCGTGGGCAGGGCAGCCCCAGCATTTT. Residues: CASSQEGSWAGQPQHF.

The chain recombines TRBV7-8 with TRBJ2-5; TRBD2 agrees at 11 bases. Germline values: CDR1 SGHVS, CDR2 FQNEAQ. Trimming removed 5 bases from V and 5 bases from J; junction bases left unmatched: 22. The CDR3 covers 20 residues. The CDR3: CASSARIAGGPSSAYETQYF. Here the CDR3 DNA reads TGTGCCAGCAGCGCCCGAATAGCGGGAGGGCCTTCGTCGGCCTACGAGACCCAGTACTTC. The full variable domain, its missing parts supplied by reference TRBV7-8 and TRBJ2-5, is GAGVSQSPRYKVAKRGQDVALRCDPISGHVSLFWYQQALGQGPEFLTYFQNEAQLDKSGLPSDRFFAERPEGSVSTLKIQRTQQEDSAVYLCASSARIAGGPSSAYETQYFGPGTRLLVL.

The rearrangement joins TRBV20-1 to TRBJ2-3; 9 nucleotides line up with TRBD2. The CDR3 runs to 15 residues. The germline V gene has CDR1 DFQATT and CDR2 SNEGSKA (reference sequence). The trim removed 6 bases at V and 0 bases at J, leaving 7 bases unmatched. The CDR3 region has the DNA TGCAGTGCGATTCGGACTAGCGAGAGCACAGATACGCAGTATTTT. Its protein product is CSAIRTSESTDTQYF.

This clonotype has more than one count but fewer than ten. CDR3 in DNA: TGTGCCAGCAGCCAAGCTTATAGTGGTGAGCAGTTCTTC. This gives the protein CASSQAYSGEQFF. V and J are TRBV4-2 and TRBJ2-1; D unclear. The CDR3 is 13 residues long. CDR1 and CDR2 (germline): LGHNA, YNFKEQ. Between the trimmed V and J ends, which lost 1 base and 9 bases, there was a span of 10 bases.

This clonotype has only a few counts. The junction departs from germline at one end; a sequencing error may be responsible. The chain links TRBV20-1 to TRBJ2-5; D gene ambiguous. The germline gives CDR1 DFQATT, CDR2 SNEGSKA (reference sequence). The CDR3 runs 13 residues. In DNA form, the CDR3 reads TGCAGTGCTAGGCTAGTAGGTCAAGAGACCCGGTACTTC. Its translation: CSARLVGQETRYF.

This chain's CDR3 is CASSLDRVRTGELFF. In DNA form, the CDR3 reads TGCGCCAGCAGCTTGGACAGGGTGCGAACCGGGGAGCTGTTTTTT. This chain uses TRBV5-1 with TRBJ2-2, with D perhaps TRBD1 (6 bases). The CDR3 is 15 amino acids. The V end lost 0 bases, the J end lost 5 bases, and 11 bases lay between the germline ends. The V gene's germline CDR1 is SGHRS and CDR2 YFSETQ.

The CDR3 DNA reads as TGCGCCAGCAGCTTCTACCGGGACAAAGTGTACAATGAGCAGTTCTTC. Protein sequence: CASSFYRDKVYNEQFF. The chain recombines TRBV5-1 with TRBJ2-1; D possibly corresponds to TRBD1 (6 bases). The CDR3 covers 16 residues. Germline V gene data show CDR1 as SGHRS and CDR2 as YFSETQ. Trimming cost V 2 bases and J 4 bases, with 16 bases left between them.

V gene TRBV7-6 combines with J gene TRBJ1-2, with a weak D call TRBD1 (5 bases). The germline V and J ends were trimmed by 5 bases and 5 bases, with 12 bases remaining between them. The CDR3 covers 13 residues. Germline assignment: CDR1 SGHVS and CDR2 FNYEAQ. CDR3 in DNA: TGTGCCAGCAGCCCAGATTGGACATATGGCTACACCTTC. This encodes CASSPDWTYGYTF.

This clonotype came up a few times. The chain has TRBV12-3 or TRBV12-4 and TRBJ2-1; TRBD2 agrees at 12 bases. CDR3 length: 17 residues. V shed 6 bases and J 0 bases; nucleotides not matched to a gene: 6. The CDR3 sequence: CASRGLAGGYSYNEQFF. In nucleotides, the CDR3 is TGTGCCAGCAGAGGCCTAGCGGGAGGGTACTCCTACAATGAGCAGTTCTTC.

The chain employs TRBV7-2 and TRBJ2-4, with TRBD2 as a possible D gene (6 bases). The J call could be wrong; TRBJ2-7 is a better fit for the DNA end. The CDR3 contains 15 residues. Germline V gene data show CDR1 as SGHTA and CDR2 as FQGNSA. CDR3 amino acids: CASSRGISQNYEQYF. The CDR3 DNA reads TGTGCCAGCAGCCGGGGGATCTCCCAAAACTACGAGCAGTACTTC.

V gene TRBV20-1 combines with J gene TRBJ2-1, with D unresolved. The CDR3 has 15 residues. V was cut by 0 bases and J by 3 bases, with 12 bases left in between. CDR1 is DFQATT and CDR2 is SNEGSKA in the germline V gene (reference sequence). The CDR3 here is CSARDQREVYNEQFF. Written as DNA, the CDR3 is TGCAGTGCTAGAGATCAGCGAGAGGTCTACAATGAGCAGTTCTTC.

The gene calls are TRBV6-6 and TRBJ1-2; 8 bases match TRBD1. V shed 2 bases, J shed 8 bases, and the junction held 13 bases outside the gene matches. From germline, CDR1 is MNHNY and CDR2 SVGAGI (reference sequence). The CDR3 contains 16 residues. CDR3 in DNA: TGTGCCAGCAGTTACGTGATAAGACAGGGGTTAAAGGGCTACACCTTC. It encodes CASSYVIRQGLKGYTF.

This clonotype was counted only a few times. The chain combines TRBV6-5 with TRBJ1-1; a weak D match, TRBD1 (6 bases). The CDR3 is made up of 15 amino acids. Germline assignment: CDR1 MNHEY and CDR2 SVGAGI. The V and J ends lost 2 bases and 5 bases respectively, with 15 bases between them. CDR3 sequence reads: CASSYRAGESTEAFF. The DNA for the CDR3 is TGTGCCAGCAGTTACAGGGCAGGGGAGAGTACTGAAGCTTTCTTT.

The rearrangement joins TRBV27 to TRBJ2-1; 7 bases agree with TRBD1. There are 15 residues in the CDR3. CDR1 is MNHEY, CDR2 SMNVEV, per germline (reference sequence). The V and J ends lost 2 bases and 2 bases, in that order; junction bases with no gene match: 3. CDR3 region: CASSLRTGPYNEQFF. The CDR3 bases are TGTGCCAGCAGTTTAAGGACAGGACCCTACAATGAGCAGTTCTTC.